The clone carrying this T cell receptor beta chain was seen ten or more times. Germline CDR1 MNHEY, CDR2 SVGAGI. The CDR3 spans 16 residues. V was cut by 4 bases and J by 6 bases, with 18 bases left in between. The source of the sample is a study of T cells in Graves' hyperthyroidism and ophthalmopathy. RNA transcripts gave rise to amplified TCR beta CDR3 regions. A first-round RT-PCR of the TCR CDR3 used the HTBI primer set. TCRdb reprocessed the multiplex PCR reads with MiXCR, giving one entry per CDR3 protein. The table records some 270,000 distinct CDR3 sequences, less than 15% of them present only once.

This chain links TRBV6-5 with TRBJ1-4, with D possibly matching TRBD1 (5 bases). The sequence came from a woman aged 30 to 39 with Graves' hyperthyroidism that later progressed to Graves' ophthalmopathy. Sequencing used blood. CDR3 sequence (DNA): TGTGCCAGCAGTTTACTCTCAGGGTTGAAGGATGAAAAACTGTTTTTT. This codes for CASSLLSGLKDEKLFF.